Presented here are 15 T cell receptor beta chains from one specimen sequenced in a study of OX40 agonist ivuxolimab in advanced cancers. TCRdb's table, derived via immunoSEQ multiplex PCR, lists solely in-frame clones and lacks some. The data hold about 76,000 clones, with around nine tenths observed a single time. This specimen was CD4+ or CD8+ T cells sorted from blood, taken in a trial of the OX40 agonist ivuxolimab. The receptors come from an adult with an advanced solid tumor such as melanoma, head and neck, liver or kidney cancer.

The chain has TRBV10-3 and TRBJ2-7, with D possibly TRBD2 on 7 matching bases. Germline lookup yields CDR1 ENHRY and CDR2 SYGVKD. Trimming removed 2 bases at V and 6 bases at J, with 14 bases between. The CDR3 is 14 amino acids. The CDR3 nucleotides are TGTGCCATCAGTGAGGGCGGGAGCAGGGGCGAGCAGTACTTC. Amino acids: CAISEGGSRGEQYF.

The V and J genes are TRBV28 and TRBJ2-4, with D perhaps matching TRBD1 or TRBD2 (6 bases each). Trimming removed 1 base at V and 7 bases at J, with 11 bases between. Germline CDR1 MDHEN, CDR2 SYDVKM. This CDR3 is built from 14 residues. CDR3 protein: CASSLSGGWNIQYF. The CDR3 nucleotides are TGTGCCAGCAGTTTATCCGGGGGCTGGAACATTCAGTACTTC.

The V call is TRBV19, the J call TRBJ1-5, with TRBD1 identical over 7 bases. CDR3 size: 17 residues. CDR1 and CDR2 (germline): LNHDA, SQIVND (reference sequence). V dropped 4 bases and J dropped 4; count of bases not matched to a gene: 13. The CDR3 nucleotides are TGTGCCAGTAGTAAAAGACTCAGGGGACAGATAAATCAGCCCCAGCATTTT. It specifies CASSKRLRGQINQPQHF.

This clone was recorded once. The chain links TRBV28 to TRBJ2-7, with a weak D call TRBD1 (6 bases). CDR3 size: 15 residues. Germline-derived CDR1 and CDR2 are MDHEN and SYDVKM. The V gene lost 2 bases and the J gene lost 0 bases, with 11 bases spanning the gap. As DNA, the CDR3 is TGTGCCAGCAGTTTACCCGGGACAAGCTCCTACGAGCAGTACTTC. It codes for CASSLPGTSSYEQYF.

The J gene is TRBJ2-3, the V gene TRBV27, with D perhaps matching TRBD2 (7 bases). This CDR3 comprises 14 residues. The germline V gene has CDR1 MNHEY and CDR2 SMNVEV (reference sequence). V was trimmed by 7 bases and J by 5 bases, leaving 16 bases between them. CDR3 DNA: TGTGCCAGCAAGGGTTGGGAGGGGGTAGATACGCAGTATTTT. Protein: CASKGWEGVDTQYF.

V usage is TRBV29-1 and J usage is TRBJ2-6; 11 nucleotides line up with TRBD1. Trimming took 7 bases from V and 2 from J; bases not matched to a gene: 7. The CDR3 sequence is 16 residues long. The germline V gene encodes CDR1 SQVTM and CDR2 ANQGSEA. This chain's CDR3 is CSALGQGAPGANVLTF. The CDR3 bases are TGCAGCGCCCTAGGACAGGGGGCGCCTGGGGCCAACGTCCTGACTTTC.

The chain employs TRBV7-9 and TRBJ1-4, with 9 bases that match TRBD1. V was pared by 4 bases and J by 6 bases, with 3 bases of the junction left unmatched. The CDR3 is 14 residues long. The germline V gene encodes CDR1 SEHNR and CDR2 FQNEAQ (reference sequence). The CDR3 loop is CASSYRTGDEKLFF. DNA for the CDR3: TGTGCCAGCAGCTATAGGACAGGGGATGAAAAACTGTTTTTT.

The gene calls are TRBV28 and TRBJ2-3; maybe TRBD1 (5 bases). Germline assignment: CDR1 MDHEN and CDR2 SYDVKM. Trimming left V 5 bases short and J 2 bases short, with 14 bases between. The CDR3 totals 15 residues. The CDR3 coding sequence is TGTGCCAGCAGTCCACCAGGGTCGTACACAGATACGCAGTATTTT. Protein product: CASSPPGSYTDTQYF.

Only one count was recorded for this clone. The chain has TRBV2 and TRBJ2-1; D tentatively fits TRBD1 or TRBD2 (5 bases each). The CDR3 runs 15 residues. V was cut by 7 bases and J by 3 bases, with 16 bases left in between. Looked up from germline, CDR1 is SNHLY and CDR2 is FYNNEI. Here the CDR3 DNA reads TGTGCCAGCATGGGTGGGGACGGAAACTACAATGAGCAGTTCTTC. Its translation is CASMGGDGNYNEQFF.

V is TRBV28 and J is TRBJ1-6, with TRBD1 matching 10 bases. Germline-derived CDR1 and CDR2 are MDHEN and SYDVKM. The junction had 9 bases not matched to a gene; V was cut back by 5 bases and J by 14 bases. The CDR3 loop spans 14 amino acids. CDR3 coding DNA: TGTGCCAGCAGTCGTCGACAGGGGGCGAGGGCCCTCCACTTT. Translation gives CASSRRQGARALHF.

DNA of the CDR3: TGTGCCAGCAGCTTAGGTCGTCTAGCGGGAGACTCGGCCAAAAACATTCAGTACTTC. Protein sequence: CASSLGRLAGDSAKNIQYF. The chain recombines TRBV7-2 with TRBJ2-4; TRBD2 matches at 10 bases. The CDR3 loop spans 19 amino acids. Germline CDR1 is SGHTA and CDR2 is FQGNSA. The V segment lost 1 base and the J segment 1 base; nucleotides outside the gene matches: 10.

The chain employs TRBV4-1 and TRBJ2-5; a possible D gene is TRBD2 (5 bases). In germline, CDR1 is MGHRA, CDR2 YSYEKL. CDR3 length: 14 residues. Trimming took off 3 bases at V and 5 bases at J, with 13 bases between the two ends. This chain's CDR3 is CASSHGEIGETQYF. As DNA, the CDR3 is TGCGCCAGCAGCCACGGGGAGATTGGCGAGACCCAGTACTTC.

The chain combines TRBV5-6 with TRBJ2-1; 14 nucleotides agree with TRBD2. The germline CDR1 and CDR2 sequences are SGHDT and YYEEEE. The CDR3 totals 16 residues. With V trimmed by 4 bases and J by 8 bases, 8 bases remained unmatched. CDR3 sequence reads: CASSKRRLAGGDEQFF. CDR3 coding DNA: TGTGCCAGCAGCAAACGACGACTAGCGGGAGGGGATGAGCAGTTCTTC.

The sample holds one count of this clone. The chain combines TRBV9 with TRBJ1-2; D remains unclear. The CDR3 has 14 residues. CDR1 and CDR2 from the germline V gene are SGDLS and YYNGEE. V was cut by 0 bases and J by 6 bases, with 12 bases left in between. The CDR3: CASSVASDAHGYTF. Here the CDR3 DNA reads TGTGCCAGCAGCGTAGCTTCGGACGCCCATGGCTACACCTTC.

The genes are TRBV2 and TRBJ1-5; D not certain. This CDR3 has 13 residues. From germline, CDR1 is SNHLY and CDR2 FYNNEI. Trimming left V 4 bases short and J 10 bases short, with 14 bases between. The CDR3 loop is CASSGGNVGPQHF. The CDR3 nucleotides are TGTGCCAGCAGTGGGGGTAATGTCGGCCCCCAGCATTTT.